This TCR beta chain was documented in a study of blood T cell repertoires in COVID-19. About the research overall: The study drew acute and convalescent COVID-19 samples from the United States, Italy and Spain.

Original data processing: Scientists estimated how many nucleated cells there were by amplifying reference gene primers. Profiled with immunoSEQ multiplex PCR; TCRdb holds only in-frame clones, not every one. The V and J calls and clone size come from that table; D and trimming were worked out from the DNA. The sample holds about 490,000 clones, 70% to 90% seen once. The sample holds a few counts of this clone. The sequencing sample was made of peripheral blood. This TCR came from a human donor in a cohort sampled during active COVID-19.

The CDR3 is CASSVQGAGQPQHF. CDR3 sequence (DNA): TGTGCCAGCAGTGTCCAGGGGGCGGGACAGCCCCAGCATTTT. The chain has TRBV27 and TRBJ1-5, with 8 bases identical to TRBD1. CDR3 length equals 14 residues. Germline CDR1 and CDR2: MNHEY and SMNVEV (reference sequence). With 5 bases clipped from V and 7 bases from J, the junction kept 7 bases outside the gene matches.